The present entry profiles one T cell receptor (beta chain) with its context. This clonotype was observed a handful of times. Its antigen has not been determined. No qualities accompany the bases; no much larger clone lies one base away. The CDR3 runs 10 residues from the cysteine to the phenylalanine. Solely the CDR3 DNA is kept, with 30 bases framed from the first base. The CDR1 and CDR2 encoded by the germline V gene are SQVTM and ANQGSEA. Deletion took 7 bases off V and 4 bases off J, with a span of 7 bases between the germline ends. Libraries were constructed by 5' RACE. TCRdb shows the sequencer as Illumina HiSeq 2500. A second PCR of roughly 6 to 11 cycles was performed with a sample-barcoded 5' primer and a J-beta primer mix. A unique molecular identifier was introduced onto each TCR beta cDNA molecule by a template-switch 5' adaptor carrying 12 random nucleotides. Each sample yielded at least 3 million CDR3-containing paired-end reads. All of the RNA was converted into first-strand cDNA using the Mint cDNA synthesis kit, with a TRBC-specific oligonucleotide serving as the primer. Following uracil-DNA glycosylase treatment, a first 18-cycle PCR with universal primers M1SS and BC2_uni_R was performed on all cDNA. As for how the authors treated the data: For normalization, 1 million high-quality reads were randomly selected from each sample, with every read carrying a distinct molecular identifier. Instead of being binned into consensus sequences, reads with shared molecular identifiers were discarded. CDR3 identification, clonotype clustering and error correction used MiTCR with a Q25 quality threshold and the strictest error-elimination algorithm. Lower-bound total TCR beta diversity was estimated with a nonparametric unseen species model using Euler transformation. The public reads were reanalyzed by TCRdb: fastp trimming at Q25, MiXCR alignment, in-frame beta chains only. All rows with the same CDR3 protein become a single entry with the most common DNA and genes. The V and J calls shown here were made by TCRdb, not taken from the authors' results. The sample records around 1.5 million distinct CDR3 sequences, around 39% of which are singletons. 7.9% of the sample is in the top ten clones.

The data belong to a study of blood T cells in healthy people across ages (dated by TCRdb to the mid-2010s). Background for the entire study: In model experiments, template switching captured roughly one uniquely barcoded TCR beta cDNA molecule for every two T cells. For two donors (one aged 18 to 29 and one aged 80 or older), the study analyzed two additional independent replicas of 1 million unique cDNA reads from the same blood draw. Donors were grouped into four age groups: young (average about 15 years), middle-aged (39), aged (about 59) and long-lived (approximately 82). To avoid experimental bias, donors of different ages were distributed randomly across sequencing lanes. Using deep sequencing normalized with unique cDNA molecular identifiers, the study measured how TCR beta repertoire diversity changes with age.

General findings and caveats noted by the study authors: Observed TCR beta diversity correlated strongly with the percentage of naive T cells measured by flow cytometry. As age increased, observed TCR beta diversity per million T cells dropped in a roughly linear way, and a significant reduction was already evident by age about 40. Because profiling used bulk unsorted PBMCs, naive and antigen-experienced compartments could not be compared conclusively. Donor CMV infection status was unknown, potentially confounding age-related changes in expanded clonotypes. Estimates of total diversity based on one million sequenced T cells were regarded as lower bounds and as underestimates. Compared with the aged group, more naive CD4+ T cells, fewer expanded clones and increased TCR diversity were shown by the long-lived group, suggesting age selection.

The 39 donors, aged about 6 to 100 years, were systemically healthy Caucasian individuals from Russia. Each donor gave approximately 9.4 milliliters of peripheral blood, drawn into EDTA-treated Vacutainer tubes. Ficoll-Paque density-gradient centrifugation was used to isolate PBMCs, with at least 6.5 million per sample. Trizol reagent was used to extract total RNA from the PBMCs, yielding at least 5.5 micrograms per sample. For every donor, flow cytometry on a PBMC aliquot measured the percentage of naive CD45RAhigh/CD27high T cells. The V and J segments used are TRBV29-1 and TRBJ2-5, with no D gene named confidently. The TCR originated in a young woman in good health. Input material: blood. The DNA reads TGCAGCGCCGGGCCAGAGACCCAGTACTTC. Translated, this is CSAGPETQYF.